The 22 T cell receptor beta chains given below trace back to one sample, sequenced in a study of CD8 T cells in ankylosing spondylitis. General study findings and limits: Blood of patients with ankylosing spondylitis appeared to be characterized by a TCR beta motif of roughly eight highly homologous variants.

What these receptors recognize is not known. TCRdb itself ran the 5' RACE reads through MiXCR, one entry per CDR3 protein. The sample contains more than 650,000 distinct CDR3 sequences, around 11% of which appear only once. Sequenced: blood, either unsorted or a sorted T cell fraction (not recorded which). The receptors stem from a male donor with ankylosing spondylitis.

CDR3 amino acids: CASRPRTGQETQYF. The CDR3, as DNA: TGTGCCAGCAGACCACGGACAGGTCAAGAGACCCAGTACTTC. This chain links TRBV27 with TRBJ2-5; 7 bases match TRBD1. Germline-derived CDR1 and CDR2 are MNHEY and SMNVEV (reference sequence). The J segment lost 2 bases and the V segment lost 6 bases, leaving 6 bases of the junction unmatched. The CDR3 has 14 amino acids.

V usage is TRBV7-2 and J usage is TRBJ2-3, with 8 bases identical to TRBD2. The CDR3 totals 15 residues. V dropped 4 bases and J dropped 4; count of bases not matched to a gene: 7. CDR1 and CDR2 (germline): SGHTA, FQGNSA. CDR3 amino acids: CASSYTGAGADTQYF. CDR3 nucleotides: TGTGCCAGCAGCTACACAGGAGCGGGAGCAGATACGCAGTATTTT.

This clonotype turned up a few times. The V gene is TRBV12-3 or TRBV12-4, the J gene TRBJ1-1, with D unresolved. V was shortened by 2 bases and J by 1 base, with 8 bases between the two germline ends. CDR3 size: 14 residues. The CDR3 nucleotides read TGTGCCAGCAGTTTACAGGTCCCGAACACTGAAGCTTTCTTT. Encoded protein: CASSLQVPNTEAFF.

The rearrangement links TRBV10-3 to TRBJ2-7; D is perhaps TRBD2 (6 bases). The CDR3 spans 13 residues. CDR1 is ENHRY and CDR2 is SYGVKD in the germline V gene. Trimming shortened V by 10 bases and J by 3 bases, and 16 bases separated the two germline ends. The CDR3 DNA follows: TGTGCCACAACACGCGGAGGGTACTACGAGCAGTACTTC. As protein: CATTRGGYYEQYF.

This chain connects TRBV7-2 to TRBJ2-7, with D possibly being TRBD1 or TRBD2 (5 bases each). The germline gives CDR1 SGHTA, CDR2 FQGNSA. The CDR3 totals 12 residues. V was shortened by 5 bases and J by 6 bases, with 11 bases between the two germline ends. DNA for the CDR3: TGTGCCAGCAGCCCCAGAGGGGCCGAGCAGTACTTC. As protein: CASSPRGAEQYF.

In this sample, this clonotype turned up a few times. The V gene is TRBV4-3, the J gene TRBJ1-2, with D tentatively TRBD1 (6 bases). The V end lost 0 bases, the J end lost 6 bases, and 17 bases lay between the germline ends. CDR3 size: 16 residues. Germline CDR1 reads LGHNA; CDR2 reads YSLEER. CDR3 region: CASSQDTHNRDHGYTF. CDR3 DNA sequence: TGCGCCAGCAGCCAAGATACCCATAACAGGGATCATGGCTACACCTTC.

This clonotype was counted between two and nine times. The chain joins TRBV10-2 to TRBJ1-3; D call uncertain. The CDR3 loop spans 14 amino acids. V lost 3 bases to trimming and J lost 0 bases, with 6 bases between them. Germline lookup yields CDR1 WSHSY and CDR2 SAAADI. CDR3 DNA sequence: TGCGCCAGCAGTGACTCCGGCTCTGGAAACACCATATATTTT. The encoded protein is CASSDSGSGNTIYF.

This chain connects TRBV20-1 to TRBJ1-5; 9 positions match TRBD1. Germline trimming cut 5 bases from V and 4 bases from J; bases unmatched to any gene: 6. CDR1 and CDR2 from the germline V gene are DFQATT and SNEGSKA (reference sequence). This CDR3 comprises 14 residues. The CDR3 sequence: CSASKGTGNQPQHF. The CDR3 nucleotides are TGCAGTGCTTCCAAAGGGACAGGGAATCAGCCCCAGCATTTT.

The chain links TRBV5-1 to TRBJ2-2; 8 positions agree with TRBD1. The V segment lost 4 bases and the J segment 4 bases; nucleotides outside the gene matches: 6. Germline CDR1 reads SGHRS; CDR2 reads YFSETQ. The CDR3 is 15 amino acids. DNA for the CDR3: TGCGCCAGCAGCCAGGCGGACAGGGTCACCGGGGAGCTGTTTTTT. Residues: CASSQADRVTGELFF.

CDR3 nucleotides: TGTGCCAGCAGCGCCGGACCCAACACAGATACGCAGTATTTT. This gives the protein CASSAGPNTDTQYF. The rearrangement uses TRBV6-1 and TRBJ2-3; D is ambiguous. The CDR3 is 14 amino acids. Germline CDR1 MNHNS, CDR2 SASEGT. The ends were cut back, 6 bases at V and 2 bases at J, with 12 bases in the middle.

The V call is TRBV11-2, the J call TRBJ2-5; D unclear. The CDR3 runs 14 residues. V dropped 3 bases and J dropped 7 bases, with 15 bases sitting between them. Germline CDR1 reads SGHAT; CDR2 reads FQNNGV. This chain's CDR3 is CASSLSAGSGTQYF. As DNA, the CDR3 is TGTGCCAGCAGCTTGTCGGCTGGCTCGGGGACCCAGTACTTC.

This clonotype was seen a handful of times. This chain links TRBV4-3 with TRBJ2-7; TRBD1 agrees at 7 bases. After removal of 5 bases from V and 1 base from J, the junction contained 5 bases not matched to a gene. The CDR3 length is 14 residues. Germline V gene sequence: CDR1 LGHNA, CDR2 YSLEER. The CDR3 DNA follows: TGCGCCAGCAGCTCGCACAGGGGTTCCTACGAGCAGTACTTC. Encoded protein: CASSSHRGSYEQYF.

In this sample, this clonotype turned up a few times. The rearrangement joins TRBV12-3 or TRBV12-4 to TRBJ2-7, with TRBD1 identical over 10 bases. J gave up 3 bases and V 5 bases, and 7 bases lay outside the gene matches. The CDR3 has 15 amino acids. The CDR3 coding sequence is TGTGCCAGCAGTCCCGGACAGGGGGTCGGCTACGAGCAGTACTTC. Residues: CASSPGQGVGYEQYF.

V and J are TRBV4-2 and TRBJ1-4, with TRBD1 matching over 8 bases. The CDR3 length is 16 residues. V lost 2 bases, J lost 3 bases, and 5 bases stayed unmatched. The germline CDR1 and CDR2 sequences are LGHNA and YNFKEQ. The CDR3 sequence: CASSQLGQGANEKLFF. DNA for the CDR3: TGTGCCAGCAGCCAACTTGGACAGGGCGCTAATGAAAAACTGTTTTTT.

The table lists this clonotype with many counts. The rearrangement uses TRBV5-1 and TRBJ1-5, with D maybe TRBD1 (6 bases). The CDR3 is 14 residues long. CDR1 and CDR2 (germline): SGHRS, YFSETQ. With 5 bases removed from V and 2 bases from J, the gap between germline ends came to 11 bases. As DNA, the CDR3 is TGCGCCAGCAGTACAGGGTCGGGCAATCAGCCCCAGCATTTT. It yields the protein CASSTGSGNQPQHF.

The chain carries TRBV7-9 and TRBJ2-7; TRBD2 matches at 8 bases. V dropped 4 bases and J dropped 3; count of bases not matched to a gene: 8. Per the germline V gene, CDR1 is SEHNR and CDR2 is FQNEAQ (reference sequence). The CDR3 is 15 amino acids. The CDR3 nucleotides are TGTGCCAGCAGCTCGACCGGGACTAGGGGCTACGAGCAGTACTTC. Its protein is CASSSTGTRGYEQYF.

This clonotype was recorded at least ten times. CDR3 protein: CSARAGLETQYF. CDR3 nucleotide sequence: TGCAGTGCTAGAGCGGGCCTGGAGACCCAGTACTTC. The chain is built from TRBV20-1 and TRBJ2-5; D unresolved. V lost 1 base, J lost 5 bases, and 8 bases lay in between. There are 12 residues in the CDR3. CDR1 DFQATT and CDR2 SNEGSKA come from the germline V gene (reference sequence).

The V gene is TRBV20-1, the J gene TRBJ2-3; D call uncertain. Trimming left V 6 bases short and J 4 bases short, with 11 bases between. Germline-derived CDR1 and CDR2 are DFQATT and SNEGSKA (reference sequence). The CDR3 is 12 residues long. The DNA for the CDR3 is TGCAGTGCGCCTGCGGTTCCAGATACGCAGTATTTT. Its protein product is CSAPAVPDTQYF.

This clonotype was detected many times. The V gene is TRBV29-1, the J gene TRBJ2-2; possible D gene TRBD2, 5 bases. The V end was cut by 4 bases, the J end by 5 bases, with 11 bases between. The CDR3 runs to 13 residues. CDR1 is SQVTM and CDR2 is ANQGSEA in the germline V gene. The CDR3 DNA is TGCAGCGTTGGGGTCTCGGGAACCGGGGAGCTGTTTTTT. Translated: CSVGVSGTGELFF.

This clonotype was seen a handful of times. CDR3 region: CASSPATPKQFF. The CDR3 region has the DNA TGTGCCAGCAGCCCCGCGACCCCTAAGCAGTTCTTC. The chain recombines TRBV7-2 with TRBJ2-1; D ambiguous. The CDR3 sequence is 12 residues long. V was trimmed by 5 bases and J by 11 bases, leaving 13 bases between them. Germline V lookup: CDR1 SGHTA, CDR2 FQGNSA.

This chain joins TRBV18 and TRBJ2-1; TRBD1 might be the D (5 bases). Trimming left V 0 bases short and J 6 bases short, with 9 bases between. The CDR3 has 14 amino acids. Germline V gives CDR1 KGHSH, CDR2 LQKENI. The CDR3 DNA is TGTGCCAGCTCACCACCGTTCAGGGCCAATGAGCAGTTCTTC. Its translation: CASSPPFRANEQFF.

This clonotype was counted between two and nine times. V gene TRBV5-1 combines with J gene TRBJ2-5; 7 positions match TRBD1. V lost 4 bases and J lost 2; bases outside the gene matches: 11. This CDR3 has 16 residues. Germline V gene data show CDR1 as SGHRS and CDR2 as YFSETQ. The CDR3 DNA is TGCGCCAGCAGCCCCCGGGACAGAAACGGGCAAGAGACCCAGTACTTC. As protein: CASSPRDRNGQETQYF.